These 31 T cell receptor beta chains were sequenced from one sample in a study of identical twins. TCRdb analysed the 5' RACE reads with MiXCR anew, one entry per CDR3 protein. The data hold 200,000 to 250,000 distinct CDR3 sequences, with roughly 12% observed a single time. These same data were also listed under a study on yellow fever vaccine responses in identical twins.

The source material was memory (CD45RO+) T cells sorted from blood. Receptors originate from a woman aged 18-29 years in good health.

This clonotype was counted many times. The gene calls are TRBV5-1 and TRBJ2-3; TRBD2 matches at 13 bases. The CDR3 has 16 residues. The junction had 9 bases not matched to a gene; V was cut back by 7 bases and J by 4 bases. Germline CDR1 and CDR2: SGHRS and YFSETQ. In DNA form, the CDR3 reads TGCGCCAGCCAGTCAGGGACTAGCGGGGCGTCAGATACGCAGTATTTT. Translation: CASQSGTSGASDTQYF.

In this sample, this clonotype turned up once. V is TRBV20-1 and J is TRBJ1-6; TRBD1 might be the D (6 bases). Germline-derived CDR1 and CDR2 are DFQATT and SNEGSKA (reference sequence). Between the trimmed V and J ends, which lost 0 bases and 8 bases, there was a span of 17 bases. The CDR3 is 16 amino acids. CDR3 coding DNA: TGCAGTGCTAGAGATAATGCGGACAGAGGGGATTCACCCCTCCACTTT. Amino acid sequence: CSARDNADRGDSPLHF.

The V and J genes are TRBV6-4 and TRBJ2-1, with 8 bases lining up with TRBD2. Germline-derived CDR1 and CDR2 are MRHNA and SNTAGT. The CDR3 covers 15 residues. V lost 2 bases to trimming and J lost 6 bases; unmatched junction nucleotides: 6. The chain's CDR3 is CASSDGAGASNEQFF. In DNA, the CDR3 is TGTGCCAGCAGTGACGGAGCGGGGGCCTCCAATGAGCAGTTCTTC.

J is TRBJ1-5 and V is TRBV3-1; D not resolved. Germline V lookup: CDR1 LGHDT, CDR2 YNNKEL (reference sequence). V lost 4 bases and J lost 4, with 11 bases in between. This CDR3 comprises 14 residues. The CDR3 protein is CASSRRLGNQPQHF. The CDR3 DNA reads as TGTGCCAGCAGCCGCAGACTTGGTAATCAGCCCCAGCATTTT.

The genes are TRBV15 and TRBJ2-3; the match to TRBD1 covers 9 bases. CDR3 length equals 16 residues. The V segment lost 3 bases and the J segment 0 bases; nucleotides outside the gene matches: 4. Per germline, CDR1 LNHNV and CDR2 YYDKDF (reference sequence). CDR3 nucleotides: TGTGCCACCAGCAGTAACAGGGGGCGAAGCACAGATACGCAGTATTTT. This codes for CATSSNRGRSTDTQYF.

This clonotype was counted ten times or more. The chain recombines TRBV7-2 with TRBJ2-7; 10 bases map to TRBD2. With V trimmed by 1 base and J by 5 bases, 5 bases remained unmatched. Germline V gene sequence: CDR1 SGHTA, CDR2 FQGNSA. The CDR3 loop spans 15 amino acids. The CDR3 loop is CASSLEASGSNEQYF. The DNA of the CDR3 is TGTGCCAGCAGCTTAGAAGCTAGCGGGAGCAACGAGCAGTACTTC.

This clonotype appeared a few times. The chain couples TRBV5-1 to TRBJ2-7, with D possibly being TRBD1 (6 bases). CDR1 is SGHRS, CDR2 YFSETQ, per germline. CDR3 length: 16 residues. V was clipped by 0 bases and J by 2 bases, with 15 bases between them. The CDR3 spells CASSLEPGQITYEQYF. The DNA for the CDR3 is TGCGCCAGCAGCTTGGAACCAGGACAGATTACCTACGAGCAGTACTTC.

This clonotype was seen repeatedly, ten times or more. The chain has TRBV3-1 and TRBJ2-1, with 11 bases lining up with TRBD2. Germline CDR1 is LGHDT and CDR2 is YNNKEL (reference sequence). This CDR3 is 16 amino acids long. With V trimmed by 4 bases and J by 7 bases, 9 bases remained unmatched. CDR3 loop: CASSLSGGASVNEQFF. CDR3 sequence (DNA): TGTGCCAGCAGCCTTAGCGGGGGGGCGTCAGTGAATGAGCAGTTCTTC.

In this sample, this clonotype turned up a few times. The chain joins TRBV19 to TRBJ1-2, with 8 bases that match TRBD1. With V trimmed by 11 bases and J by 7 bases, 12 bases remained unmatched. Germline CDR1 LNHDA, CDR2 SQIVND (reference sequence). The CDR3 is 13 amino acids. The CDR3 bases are TGTGCCTCGTCGGGGACAGGCAAGGGTGGCTACACCTTC. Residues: CASSGTGKGGYTF.

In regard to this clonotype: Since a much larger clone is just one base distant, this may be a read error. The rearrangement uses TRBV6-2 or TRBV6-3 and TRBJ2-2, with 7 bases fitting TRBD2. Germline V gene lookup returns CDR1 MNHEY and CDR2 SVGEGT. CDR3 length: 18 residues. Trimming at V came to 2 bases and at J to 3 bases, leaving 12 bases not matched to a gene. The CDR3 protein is CASSYTLFAGEDTGELFF. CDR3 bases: TGTGCCAGCAGTTACACCCTCTTCGCGGGAGAAGACACCGGGGAGCTGTTTTTT.

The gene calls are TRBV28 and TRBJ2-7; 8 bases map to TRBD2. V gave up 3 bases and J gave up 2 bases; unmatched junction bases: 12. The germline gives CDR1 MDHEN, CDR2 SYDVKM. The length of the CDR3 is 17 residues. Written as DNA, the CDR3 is TGTGCCAGCAGTTTGGGGGGTGCTAGCGGGTGTACCTACGAGCAGTACTTC. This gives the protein CASSLGGASGCTYEQYF.

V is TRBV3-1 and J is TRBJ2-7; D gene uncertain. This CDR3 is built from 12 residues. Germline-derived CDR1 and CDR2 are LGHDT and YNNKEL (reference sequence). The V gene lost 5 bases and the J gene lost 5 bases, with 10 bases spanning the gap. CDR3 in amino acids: CASSRSLNEQYF. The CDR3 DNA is TGTGCCAGCAGCAGGAGTTTAAACGAGCAGTACTTC.

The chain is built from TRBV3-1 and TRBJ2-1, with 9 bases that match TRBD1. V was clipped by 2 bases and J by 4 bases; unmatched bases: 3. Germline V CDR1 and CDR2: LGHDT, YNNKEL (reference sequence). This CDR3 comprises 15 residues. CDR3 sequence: CASSQRDRVYNEQFF. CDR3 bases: TGTGCCAGCAGCCAACGGGACAGGGTGTACAATGAGCAGTTCTTC.

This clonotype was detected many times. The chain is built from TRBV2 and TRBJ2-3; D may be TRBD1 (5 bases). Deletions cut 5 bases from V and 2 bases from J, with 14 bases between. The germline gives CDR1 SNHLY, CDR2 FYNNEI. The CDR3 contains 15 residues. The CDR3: CASSRPWGNTDTQYF. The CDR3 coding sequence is TGTGCCAGCAGTCGGCCATGGGGCAACACAGATACGCAGTATTTT.

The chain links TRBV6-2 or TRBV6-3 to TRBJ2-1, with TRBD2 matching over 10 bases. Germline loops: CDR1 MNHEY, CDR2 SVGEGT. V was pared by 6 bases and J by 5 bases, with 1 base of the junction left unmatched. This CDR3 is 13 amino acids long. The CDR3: CASRGTSDNEQFF. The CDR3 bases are TGTGCCAGCAGGGGGACTAGCGACAATGAGCAGTTCTTC.

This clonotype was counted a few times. The CDR3 DNA is TGTGCCATCAGTAACAGGGAGGGAACCGGGGAGCTGTTTTTT. Its translation: CAISNREGTGELFF. The gene calls are TRBV10-3 and TRBJ2-2; D is perhaps TRBD2 (7 bases). Germline CDR1 is ENHRY and CDR2 is SYGVKD. V was pared by 5 bases and J by 5 bases, with 12 bases between. This CDR3 contains 14 residues.

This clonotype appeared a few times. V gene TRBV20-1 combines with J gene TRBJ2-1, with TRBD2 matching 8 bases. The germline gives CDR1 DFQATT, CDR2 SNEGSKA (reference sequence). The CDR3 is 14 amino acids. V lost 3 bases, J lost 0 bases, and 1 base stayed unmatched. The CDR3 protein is CSASSGSSYNEQFF. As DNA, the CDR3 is TGCAGTGCTAGCAGCGGGAGCTCCTACAATGAGCAGTTCTTC.

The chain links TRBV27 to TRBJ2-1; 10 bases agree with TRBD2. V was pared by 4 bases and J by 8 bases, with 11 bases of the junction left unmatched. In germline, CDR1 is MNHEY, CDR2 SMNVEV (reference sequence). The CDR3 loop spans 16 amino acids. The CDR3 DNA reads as TGTGCCAGCAGTTCCGCCTCTAGCGGGAGTATGGATGAGCAGTTCTTC. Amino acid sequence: CASSSASSGSMDEQFF.

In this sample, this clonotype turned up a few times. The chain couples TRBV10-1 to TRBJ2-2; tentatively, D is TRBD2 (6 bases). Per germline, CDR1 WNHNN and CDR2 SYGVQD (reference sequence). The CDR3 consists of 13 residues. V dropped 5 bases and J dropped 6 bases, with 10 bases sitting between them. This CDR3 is CASSRRLAGELFF. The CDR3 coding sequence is TGCGCCAGCAGTAGGCGACTAGCCGGGGAGCTGTTTTTT.

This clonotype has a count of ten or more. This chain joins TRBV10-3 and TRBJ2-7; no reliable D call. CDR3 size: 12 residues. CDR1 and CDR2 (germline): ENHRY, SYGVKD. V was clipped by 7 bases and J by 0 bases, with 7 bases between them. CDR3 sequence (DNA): TGTGCCATCACGGGTAACTCCTACGAGCAGTACTTC. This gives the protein CAITGNSYEQYF.

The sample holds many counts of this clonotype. The CDR3 loop reads CASGQVFDGELFF. In nucleotides, the CDR3 is TGTGCCAGTGGACAGGTGTTTGACGGGGAGCTGTTTTTT. The rearrangement uses TRBV14 and TRBJ2-2; 7 bases align to TRBD1. The junction had 8 bases not matched to a gene; V was cut back by 9 bases and J by 7 bases. The CDR3 is made up of 13 amino acids. Looked up from germline, CDR1 is SGHDN and CDR2 is FVKESK.

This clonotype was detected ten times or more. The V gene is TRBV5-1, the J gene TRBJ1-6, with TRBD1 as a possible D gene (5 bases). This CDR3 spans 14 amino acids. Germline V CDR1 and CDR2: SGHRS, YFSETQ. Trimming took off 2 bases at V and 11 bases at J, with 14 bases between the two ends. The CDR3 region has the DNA TGCGCCAGCAGCTTAGAGAGGGGCGGTACACCCCTCCACTTT. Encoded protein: CASSLERGGTPLHF. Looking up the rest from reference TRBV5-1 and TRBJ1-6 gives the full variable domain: KAGVTQTPRYLIKTRGQQVTLSCSPISGHRSVSWYQQTPGQGLQFLFEYFSETQRNKGNFPGRFSGRQFSNSRSEMNVSTLELGDSALYLCASSLERGGTPLHFGNGTRLTVT.

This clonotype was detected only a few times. The CDR3 DNA is TGTGCCAGCAGCCCGGGACTAGCGGCGTTCAATGAGCAGTTCTTC. Translation gives CASSPGLAAFNEQFF. This rearrangement joins TRBV6-1 to TRBJ2-1; 11 nucleotides align to TRBD2. J lost 6 bases, V lost 6 bases, and 7 bases had no gene match. CDR1 is MNHNS and CDR2 is SASEGT in the germline V gene. The length of the CDR3 is 15 residues.

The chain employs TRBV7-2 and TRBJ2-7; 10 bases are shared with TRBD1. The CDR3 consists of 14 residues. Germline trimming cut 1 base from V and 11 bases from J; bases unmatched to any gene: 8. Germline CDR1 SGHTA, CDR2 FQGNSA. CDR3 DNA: TGTGCCAGCAGCTTAGGGACAGGGGGAAGTAGGAAGTACTTC. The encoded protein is CASSLGTGGSRKYF.

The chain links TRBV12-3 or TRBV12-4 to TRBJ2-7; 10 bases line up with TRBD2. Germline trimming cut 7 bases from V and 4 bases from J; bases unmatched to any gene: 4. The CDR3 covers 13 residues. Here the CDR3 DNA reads TGTGCCAGCAAGGGTAGCGGGGGGTACGAGCAGTACTTC. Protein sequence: CASKGSGGYEQYF.

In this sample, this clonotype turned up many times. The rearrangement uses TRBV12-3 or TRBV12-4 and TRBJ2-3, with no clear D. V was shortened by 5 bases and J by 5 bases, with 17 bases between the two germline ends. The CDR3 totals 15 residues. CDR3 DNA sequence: TGTGCCAGCAGTCCCAACCGACCAACAATAGATACGCAGTATTTT. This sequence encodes CASSPNRPTIDTQYF.

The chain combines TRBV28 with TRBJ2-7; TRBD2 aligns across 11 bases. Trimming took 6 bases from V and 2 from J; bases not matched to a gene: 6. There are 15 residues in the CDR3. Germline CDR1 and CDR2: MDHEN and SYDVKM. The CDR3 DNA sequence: TGTGCCAGCAGCAAAGCTAGCGGGGGGACCTACGAGCAGTACTTC. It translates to CASSKASGGTYEQYF.

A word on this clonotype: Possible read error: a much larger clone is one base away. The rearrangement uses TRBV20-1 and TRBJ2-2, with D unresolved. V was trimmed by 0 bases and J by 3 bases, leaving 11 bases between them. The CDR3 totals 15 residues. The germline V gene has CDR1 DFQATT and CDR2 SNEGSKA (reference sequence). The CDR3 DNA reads TGCAGTGCTAGAGAGACAAGGGCGGACACCGGGGAGCTGTTTTTT. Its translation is CSARETRADTGELFF.

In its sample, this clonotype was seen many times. CDR3 sequence (DNA): TGTGCCAGCAGCCCAGGTCTTGGGGGGGCTGATACGCAGTATTTT. It translates to CASSPGLGGADTQYF. The rearrangement joins TRBV7-2 to TRBJ2-3, with D possibly matching TRBD2 (7 bases). CDR1 and CDR2 (germline): SGHTA, FQGNSA. The CDR3 has 15 amino acids. The V end lost 5 bases, the J end lost 6 bases, and 18 bases lay between the germline ends.

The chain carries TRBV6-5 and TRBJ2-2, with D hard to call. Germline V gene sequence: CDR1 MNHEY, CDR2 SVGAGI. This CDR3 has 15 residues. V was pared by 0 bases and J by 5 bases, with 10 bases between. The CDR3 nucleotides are TGTGCCAGCAGTTACTCGTCTAGAACTACCGGGGAGCTGTTTTTT. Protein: CASSYSSRTTGELFF.

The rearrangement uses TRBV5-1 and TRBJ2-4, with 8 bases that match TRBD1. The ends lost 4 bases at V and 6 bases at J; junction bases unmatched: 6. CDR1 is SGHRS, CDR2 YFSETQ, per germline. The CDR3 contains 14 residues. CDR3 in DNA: TGCGCCAGCAGCATTAGCAGGGGGCTAAACATTCAGTACTTC. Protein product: CASSISRGLNIQYF. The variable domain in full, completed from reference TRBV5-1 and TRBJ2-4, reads KAGVTQTPRYLIKTRGQQVTLSCSPISGHRSVSWYQQTPGQGLQFLFEYFSETQRNKGNFPGRFSGRQFSNSRSEMNVSTLELGDSALYLCASSISRGLNIQYFGAGTRLSVL.